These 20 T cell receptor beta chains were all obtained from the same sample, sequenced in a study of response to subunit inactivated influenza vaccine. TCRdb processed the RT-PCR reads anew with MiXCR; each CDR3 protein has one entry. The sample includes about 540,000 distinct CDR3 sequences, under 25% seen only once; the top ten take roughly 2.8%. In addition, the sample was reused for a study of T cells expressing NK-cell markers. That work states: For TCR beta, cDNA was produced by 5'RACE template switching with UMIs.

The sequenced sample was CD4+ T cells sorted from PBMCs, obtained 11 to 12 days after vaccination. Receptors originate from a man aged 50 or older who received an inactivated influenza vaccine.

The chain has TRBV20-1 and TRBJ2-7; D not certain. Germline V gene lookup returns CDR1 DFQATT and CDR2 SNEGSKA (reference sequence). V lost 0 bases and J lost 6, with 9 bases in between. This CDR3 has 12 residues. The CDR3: CSARDLIGEQYF. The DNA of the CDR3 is TGCAGTGCTAGAGATTTGATCGGCGAGCAGTACTTC.

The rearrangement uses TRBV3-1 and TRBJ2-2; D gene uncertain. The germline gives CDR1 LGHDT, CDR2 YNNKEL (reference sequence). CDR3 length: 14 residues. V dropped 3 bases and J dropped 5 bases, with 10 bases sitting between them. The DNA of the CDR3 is TGTGCCAGCAGCCAGCAGATAACTACCGGGGAGCTGTTTTTT. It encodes CASSQQITTGELFF.

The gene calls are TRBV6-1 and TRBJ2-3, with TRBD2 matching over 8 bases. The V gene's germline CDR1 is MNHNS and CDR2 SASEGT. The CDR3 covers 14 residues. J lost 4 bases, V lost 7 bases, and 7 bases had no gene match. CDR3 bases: TGTGCCAGCACCCATAGCGGGGCCCCAGATACGCAGTATTTT. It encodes CASTHSGAPDTQYF.

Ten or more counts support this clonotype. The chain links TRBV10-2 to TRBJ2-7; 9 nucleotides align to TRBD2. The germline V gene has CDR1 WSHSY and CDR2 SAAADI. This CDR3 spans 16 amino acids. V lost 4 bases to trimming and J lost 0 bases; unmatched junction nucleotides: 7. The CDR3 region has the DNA TGCGCCAGCAGTGTTCGACTAGCGGAGGTCTCCTACGAGCAGTACTTC. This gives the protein CASSVRLAEVSYEQYF.

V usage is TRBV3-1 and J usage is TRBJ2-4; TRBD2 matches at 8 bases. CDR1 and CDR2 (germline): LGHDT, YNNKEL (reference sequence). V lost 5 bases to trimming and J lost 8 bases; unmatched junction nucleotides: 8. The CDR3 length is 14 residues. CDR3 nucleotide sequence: TGTGCCAGCAGCTCGAGCGGGGGCGGTGACATTCAGTACTTC. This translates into CASSSSGGGDIQYF.

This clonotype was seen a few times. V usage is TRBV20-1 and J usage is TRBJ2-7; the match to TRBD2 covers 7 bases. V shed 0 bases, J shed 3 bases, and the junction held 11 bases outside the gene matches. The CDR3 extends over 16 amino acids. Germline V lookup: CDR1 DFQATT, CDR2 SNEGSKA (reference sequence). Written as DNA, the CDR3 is TGCAGTGCTAGAGATCGGGGGGACGGACCGAGCTACGAGCAGTACTTC. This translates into CSARDRGDGPSYEQYF.

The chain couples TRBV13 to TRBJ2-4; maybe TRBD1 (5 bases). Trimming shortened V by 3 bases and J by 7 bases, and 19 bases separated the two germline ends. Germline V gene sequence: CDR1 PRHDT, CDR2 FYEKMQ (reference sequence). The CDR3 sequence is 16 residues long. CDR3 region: CASSFFQQDHHNIQYF. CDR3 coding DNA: TGTGCCAGCAGCTTTTTTCAACAGGACCACCATAACATTCAGTACTTC.

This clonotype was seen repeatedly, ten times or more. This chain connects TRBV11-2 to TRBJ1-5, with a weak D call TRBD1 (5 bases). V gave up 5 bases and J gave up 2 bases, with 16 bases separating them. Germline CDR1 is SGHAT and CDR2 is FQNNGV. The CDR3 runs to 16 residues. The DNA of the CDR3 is TGTGCCAGCAGCCCCCGGGGGTTTAGGGGCAATCAGCCCCAGCATTTT. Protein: CASSPRGFRGNQPQHF.

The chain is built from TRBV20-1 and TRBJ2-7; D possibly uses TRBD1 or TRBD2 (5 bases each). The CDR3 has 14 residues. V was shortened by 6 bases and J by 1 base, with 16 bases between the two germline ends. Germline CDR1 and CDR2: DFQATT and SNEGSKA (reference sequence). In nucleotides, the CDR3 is TGCAGTGCGCCCCGCAGGGACCCGTCCTACGAGCAGTACTTC. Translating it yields CSAPRRDPSYEQYF.

The CDR3 protein is CASSQETKGSPLHF. CDR3 in DNA: TGCGCCAGCAGCCAAGAGACTAAGGGGTCACCCCTCCACTTT. This chain connects TRBV4-3 to TRBJ1-6; TRBD1 might be the D (5 bases). Deletions cut 0 bases from V and 10 bases from J, with 10 bases between. The CDR3 totals 14 residues. Germline V gene sequence: CDR1 LGHNA, CDR2 YSLEER.

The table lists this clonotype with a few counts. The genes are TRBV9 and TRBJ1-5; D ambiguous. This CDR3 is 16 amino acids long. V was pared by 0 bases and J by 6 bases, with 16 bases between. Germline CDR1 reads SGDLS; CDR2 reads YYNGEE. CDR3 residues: CASSVGADLGFQPQHF. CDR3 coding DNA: TGTGCCAGCAGCGTAGGGGCAGATTTAGGGTTTCAGCCCCAGCATTTT.

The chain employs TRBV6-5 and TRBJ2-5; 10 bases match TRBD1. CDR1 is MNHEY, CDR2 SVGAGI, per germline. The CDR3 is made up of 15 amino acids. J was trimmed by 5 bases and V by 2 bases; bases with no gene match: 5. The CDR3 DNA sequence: TGTGCCAGCAGTTACGGCGGGACAGGGGTCGAGACCCAGTACTTC. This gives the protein CASSYGGTGVETQYF.

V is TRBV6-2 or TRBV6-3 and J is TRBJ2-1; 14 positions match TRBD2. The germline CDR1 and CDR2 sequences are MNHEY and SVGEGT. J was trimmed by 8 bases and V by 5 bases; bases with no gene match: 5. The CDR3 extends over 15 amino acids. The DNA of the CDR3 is TGTGCCAGCAGTCGGGGACTAGCGGGAGTCCATGAGCAGTTCTTC. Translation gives CASSRGLAGVHEQFF.

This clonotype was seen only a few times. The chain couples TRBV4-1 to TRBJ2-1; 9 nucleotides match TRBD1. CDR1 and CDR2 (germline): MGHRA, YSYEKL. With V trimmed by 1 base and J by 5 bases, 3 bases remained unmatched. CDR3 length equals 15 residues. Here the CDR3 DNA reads TGCGCCAGCAGCCAAGGGGACAGGGACCACAATGAGCAGTTCTTC. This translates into CASSQGDRDHNEQFF.

The CDR3 is CASRPVQTEKLFF. The CDR3 nucleotides are TGCGCCAGCCGACCTGTACAGACTGAAAAACTGTTTTTT. The chain couples TRBV5-1 to TRBJ1-4; D unclear. V gave up 7 bases and J gave up 7 bases, with 14 bases separating them. CDR1 is SGHRS, CDR2 YFSETQ, per germline. The CDR3 is 13 residues long.

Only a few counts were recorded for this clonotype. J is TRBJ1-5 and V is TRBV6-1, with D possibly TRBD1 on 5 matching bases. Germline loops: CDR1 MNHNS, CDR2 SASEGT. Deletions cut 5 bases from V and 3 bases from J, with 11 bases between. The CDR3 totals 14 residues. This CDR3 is CASSPTDLNQPQHF. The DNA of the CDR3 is TGTGCCAGCAGTCCGACAGACCTCAATCAGCCCCAGCATTTT.

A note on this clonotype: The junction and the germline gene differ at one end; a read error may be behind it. The CDR3 bases are TGTGCTAGCAGCTTATTCGGACTGGGACAAGAGACCCAGTACTTC. Amino acids: CASSLFGLGQETQYF. The V call is TRBV7-2, the J call TRBJ2-5; weak D call: TRBD2 (5 bases). Germline loops: CDR1 SGHTA, CDR2 FQGNSA. CDR3 length: 15 amino acids.

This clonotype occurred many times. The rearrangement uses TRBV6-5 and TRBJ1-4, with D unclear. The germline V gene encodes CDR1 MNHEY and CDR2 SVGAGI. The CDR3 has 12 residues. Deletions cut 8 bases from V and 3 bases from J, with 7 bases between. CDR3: CASGRSNEKLFF. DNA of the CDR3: TGTGCCAGCGGTAGATCTAATGAAAAACTGTTTTTT.

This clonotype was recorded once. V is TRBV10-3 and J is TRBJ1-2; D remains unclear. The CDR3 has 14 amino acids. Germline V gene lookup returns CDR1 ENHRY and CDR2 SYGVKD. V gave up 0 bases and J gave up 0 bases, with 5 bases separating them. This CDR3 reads CAISESNANYGYTF. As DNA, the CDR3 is TGTGCCATCAGTGAGTCGAACGCTAACTATGGCTACACCTTC.

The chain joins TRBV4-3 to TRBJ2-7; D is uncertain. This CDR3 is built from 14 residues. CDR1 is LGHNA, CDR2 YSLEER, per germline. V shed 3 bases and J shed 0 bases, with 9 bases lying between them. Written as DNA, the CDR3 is TGCGCCAGCAGCCAGGCGACGGTCTCCTACGAGCAGTACTTC. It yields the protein CASSQATVSYEQYF.